The clone carrying this T cell receptor (beta chain) was observed many times. The TCR beta CDR3 regions underwent amplification from RNA transcripts. The first-round RT-PCR employed HTBI primers together with the Qiagen OneStep RT-PCR kit. A multiplex PCR was then performed as the second round. TCRdb re-called the multiplex PCR reads through MiXCR, storing one row per CDR3 protein. The table has around 340,000 distinct CDR3 sequences, roughly a sixth seen once; the top ten hold about 12%. This entry is derived from a study of Graves' ophthalmopathy and Graves' hyperthyroidism. Where ophthalmopathy was present, donors had moderate-to-severe activity, CAS ≥3, NOSPECS ≥4 and duration under 3 months. Reliance was placed on clinical symptoms, serum thyroxine, TRAb, thyroid ultrasound and orbital computed tomography for diagnosis. In germline, CDR1 is MRHNA, CDR2 SNTAGT. The CDR3 covers 17 residues. The V end was cut by 6 bases, the J end by 2 bases, with 23 bases between.

The sequence derives from an adult man with Graves' ophthalmopathy. The genes are TRBV6-4 and TRBJ2-7, with unresolved D. The specimen sequenced was peripheral blood. The CDR3 loop reads CASSSLREADATYEQYF. The DNA of the CDR3 is TGTGCCAGCAGCTCTTTACGTGAGGCGGACGCTACCTACGAGCAGTACTTC.